This TCR beta chain was observed in a study of spatial heterogeneity in lung cancer. On the study more broadly: The average count in raw reads for each unique TCR and UMI combination exceeded 8.5 appearances. Findings of the study overall: Ubiquitous expanded tumor TCRs were observed in blood more at resection than follow-up.

This clonotype showed up many times. The antigen is unknown. Time point meaning: sample taken at primary tumor resection. Donation came from approximately 69 patients with untreated early-stage non-small cell lung cancer. Every TCR cDNA molecule carried a tag that served as a unique molecular identifier. TCRdb redid the calling of the 5' RACE reads with MiXCR, one entry per CDR3 protein. Of roughly 48,000 distinct CDR3 sequences listed, less than 5.5% are singletons. This receptor was obtained from a male donor with early-stage non-small cell lung cancer. The material sequenced was PBMCs, taken at surgery.

The CDR3 DNA reads TGTGCCAGCAGTTATGCCTTCGGGACGGCTGGAAACACCATATATTTT. Encoded protein: CASSYAFGTAGNTIYF. The V call is TRBV28, the J call TRBJ1-3; possible D gene TRBD1, 5 bases. Germline V CDR1 and CDR2: MDHEN, SYDVKM. This CDR3 spans 16 amino acids. The V end was cut by 4 bases, the J end by 2 bases, with 15 bases between.